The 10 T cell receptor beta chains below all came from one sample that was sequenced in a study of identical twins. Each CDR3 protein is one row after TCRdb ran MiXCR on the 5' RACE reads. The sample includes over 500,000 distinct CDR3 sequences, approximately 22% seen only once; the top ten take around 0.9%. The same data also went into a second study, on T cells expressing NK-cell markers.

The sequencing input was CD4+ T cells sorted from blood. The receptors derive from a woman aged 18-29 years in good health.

CDR3 protein: CASSLLGRNEQYF. Here the CDR3 DNA reads TGCGCCAGCAGCTTGTTAGGGCGGAACGAGCAGTACTTC. The chain has TRBV5-1 and TRBJ2-7, with D hard to call. Germline loops: CDR1 SGHRS, CDR2 YFSETQ. There are 13 residues in the CDR3. V lost 1 base to trimming and J lost 5 bases, with 10 bases between them.

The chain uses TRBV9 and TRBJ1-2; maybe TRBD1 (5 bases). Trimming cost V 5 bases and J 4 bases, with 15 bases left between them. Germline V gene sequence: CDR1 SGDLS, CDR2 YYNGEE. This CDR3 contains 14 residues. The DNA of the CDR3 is TGTGCCAGCAGTCGTGGAGGGGAGAGCTATGGCTACACCTTC. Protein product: CASSRGGESYGYTF.

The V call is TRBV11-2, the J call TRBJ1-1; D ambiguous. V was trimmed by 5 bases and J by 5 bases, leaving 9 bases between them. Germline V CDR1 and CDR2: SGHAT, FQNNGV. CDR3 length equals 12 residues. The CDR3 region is CASSNSGTEAFF. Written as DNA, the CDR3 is TGTGCCAGCAGCAACAGTGGTACTGAAGCTTTCTTT.

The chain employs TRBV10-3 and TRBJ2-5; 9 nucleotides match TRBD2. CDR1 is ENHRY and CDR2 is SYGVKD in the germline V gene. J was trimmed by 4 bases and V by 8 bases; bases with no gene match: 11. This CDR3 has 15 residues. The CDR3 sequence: CAISPGGRAGETQYF. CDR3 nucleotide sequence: TGTGCCATCTCCCCCGGCGGGAGGGCCGGAGAGACCCAGTACTTC.

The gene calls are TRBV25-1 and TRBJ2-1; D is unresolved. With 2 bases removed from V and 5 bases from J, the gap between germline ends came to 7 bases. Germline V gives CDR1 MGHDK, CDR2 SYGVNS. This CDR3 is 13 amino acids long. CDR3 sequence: CASSENRNNEQFF. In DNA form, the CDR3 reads TGTGCCAGCAGTGAAAATAGGAACAATGAGCAGTTCTTC.

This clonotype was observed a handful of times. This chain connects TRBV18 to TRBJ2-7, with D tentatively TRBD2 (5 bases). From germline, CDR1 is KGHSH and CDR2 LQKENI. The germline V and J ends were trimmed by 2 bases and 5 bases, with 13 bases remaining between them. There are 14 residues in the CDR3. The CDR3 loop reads CASSPNRGSNEQYF. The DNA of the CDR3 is TGTGCCAGCTCACCAAATAGAGGGTCGAACGAGCAGTACTTC.

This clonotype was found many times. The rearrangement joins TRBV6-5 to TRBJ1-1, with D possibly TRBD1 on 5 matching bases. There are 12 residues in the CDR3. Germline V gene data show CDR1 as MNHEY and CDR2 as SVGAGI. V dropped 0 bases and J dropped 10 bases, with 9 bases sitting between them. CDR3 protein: CASSYSGQGAFF. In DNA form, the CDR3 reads TGTGCCAGCAGTTACTCTGGTCAGGGAGCTTTCTTT.

In DNA, the CDR3 is TGTGCCACCAGCAGAGATCCGGCTAGCGGGTACACCGGGGAGCTGTTTTTT. Protein: CATSRDPASGYTGELFF. The V and J genes are TRBV15 and TRBJ2-2; 8 bases are a match to TRBD2. CDR3 size: 17 residues. Looked up from germline, CDR1 is LNHNV and CDR2 is YYDKDF (reference sequence). V lost 0 bases and J lost 3; bases outside the gene matches: 6.

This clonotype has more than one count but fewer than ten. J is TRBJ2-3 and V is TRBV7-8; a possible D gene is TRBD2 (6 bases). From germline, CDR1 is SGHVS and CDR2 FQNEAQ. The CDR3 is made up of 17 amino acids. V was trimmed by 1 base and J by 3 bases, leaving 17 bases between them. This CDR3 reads CASSLVGLSGATDTQYF. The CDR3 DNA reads TGTGCCAGCAGCTTAGTGGGACTCTCGGGAGCAACAGATACGCAGTATTTT. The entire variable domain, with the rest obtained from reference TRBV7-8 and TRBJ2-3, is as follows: GAGVSQSPRYKVAKRGQDVALRCDPISGHVSLFWYQQALGQGPEFLTYFQNEAQLDKSGLPSDRFFAERPEGSVSTLKIQRTQQEDSAVYLCASSLVGLSGATDTQYFGPGTRLTVL.

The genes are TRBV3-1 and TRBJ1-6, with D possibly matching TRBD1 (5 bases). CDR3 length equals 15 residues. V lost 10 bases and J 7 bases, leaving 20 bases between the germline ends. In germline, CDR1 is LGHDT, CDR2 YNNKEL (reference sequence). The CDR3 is CATCQFRVENSPLHF. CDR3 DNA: TGTGCCACCTGCCAATTCAGGGTTGAGAATTCACCCCTCCACTTT. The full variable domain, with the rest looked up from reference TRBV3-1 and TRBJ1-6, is DTAVSQTPKYLVTQMGNDKSIKCEQNLGHDTMYWYKQDSKKFLKIMFSYNNKELIINETVPNRFSPKSPDKAHLNLHINSLELGDSAVYFCATCQFRVENSPLHFGNGTRLTVT.